The rows below give T cell receptor beta chains drawn from one sample of a study of shared clonotypes between healthy human individuals. Assay used: immunoSEQ multiplex PCR; TCRdb lists only in-frame clones, some missing. In the table there are a few million clones, about 94% of which are singletons. The sample comprised naive CD4+ T cells sorted from blood. The source of these receptors is a man aged 18 to 30 in good health. Each CDR3 is given without its conserved first and last residue. The order of the fields is CDR3 protein, clone size, V gene, J gene. Size tells how often a clone was seen (once, few, many) or the class of an expanded clone, and some rows leave it out.

CDR3 protein: ASTKTQGSAEAF
clone size: .
V gene: TRBV6-5
J gene: TRBJ1-1

CDR3 protein: ASSVVYIQY
clone size: .
V gene: TRBV6-1
J gene: TRBJ2-4

CDR3 protein: VSIGGDEQY
clone size: .
V gene: TRBV5-1
J gene: TRBJ2-7

CDR3 protein: ASSGDDGGLAKNIQY
clone size: .
V gene: TRBV6-1
J gene: TRBJ2-4

CDR3 protein: ANGGVPYEQY
clone size: .
V gene: TRBV2
J gene: TRBJ2-7

CDR3 protein: AINQGSGRFDEQF
clone size: .
V gene: TRBV10-3
J gene: TRBJ2-1

CDR3 protein: ASSPFGGGAPDTQY
clone size: .
V gene: TRBV7-3
J gene: TRBJ2-3

CDR3 protein: ASSSQGPRQETQY
clone size: .
V gene: TRBV11-3
J gene: TRBJ2-5

CDR3 protein: ASSALGNTEAF
clone size: .
V gene: TRBV6-1
J gene: TRBJ1-1

CDR3 protein: ASSAASADTQY
clone size: once
V gene: TRBV6-1
J gene: TRBJ2-3

CDR3 protein: ASSPGTVMNTEAF
clone size: .
V gene: TRBV18
J gene: TRBJ1-1

CDR3 protein: ASRLSGTSSYEQY
clone size: .
V gene: TRBV2
J gene: TRBJ2-7

CDR3 protein: ASSPRAGELF
clone size: .
V gene: TRBV18
J gene: TRBJ2-2

CDR3 protein: ASSARQTSGANVLT
clone size: .
V gene: TRBV27
J gene: TRBJ2-6

CDR3 protein: ASSDREPGFYNEQF
clone size: .
V gene: TRBV13
J gene: TRBJ2-1

CDR3 protein: ASSLLRGGTDTQY
clone size: .
V gene: TRBV5-1
J gene: TRBJ2-3

CDR3 protein: ASSPPGVGNTGELF
clone size: .
V gene: TRBV18
J gene: TRBJ2-2

CDR3 protein: ASSPMGVGNTEAF
clone size: .
V gene: TRBV9
J gene: TRBJ1-1

CDR3 protein: ASSNGQPSYNEQF
clone size: .
V gene: TRBV7-2
J gene: TRBJ2-1

CDR3 protein: ASSLVGRANEKLF
clone size: .
V gene: TRBV7-9
J gene: TRBJ1-4

CDR3 protein: ASNWTGLGTEAF
clone size: .
V gene: TRBV2
J gene: TRBJ1-1

CDR3 protein: ASSQRQTQY
clone size: .
V gene: TRBV14
J gene: TRBJ2-5

CDR3 protein: ATSLDRGSYEQY
clone size: .
V gene: TRBV10-3
J gene: TRBJ2-7

CDR3 protein: ASSIEGVARYEQY
clone size: .
V gene: TRBV25-1
J gene: TRBJ2-7

CDR3 protein: ASTRGASGGLWNEQF
clone size: .
V gene: TRBV11-2
J gene: TRBJ2-1

CDR3 protein: SVGVLAGVVDTQY
clone size: .
V gene: TRBV29-1
J gene: TRBJ2-3

CDR3 protein: ASSKSELSGREYEQY
clone size: .
V gene: TRBV2
J gene: TRBJ2-7

CDR3 protein: ARTGGFGELF
clone size: .
V gene: TRBV7-9
J gene: TRBJ2-2

CDR3 protein: ASSFSGGGDTQY
clone size: .
V gene: TRBV5-1
J gene: TRBJ2-3

CDR3 protein: ASSPLTVLRGQAF
clone size: once
V gene: TRBV6-5
J gene: TRBJ1-1

CDR3 protein: ASRSVGTDTQY
clone size: once
V gene: TRBV6-5
J gene: TRBJ2-3

CDR3 protein: ASSLTGNSYEQY
clone size: once
V gene: TRBV7-2
J gene: TRBJ2-7

CDR3 protein: ASSLRGGTGELF
clone size: .
V gene: TRBV27
J gene: TRBJ2-2

CDR3 protein: ASRTPGTYSNQPQH
clone size: .
V gene: TRBV28
J gene: TRBJ1-5

CDR3 protein: ASSRRQGGNTIY
clone size: .
V gene: TRBV27
J gene: TRBJ1-3

CDR3 protein: ASSPTSGSYNEQF
clone size: .
V gene: TRBV4-2
J gene: TRBJ2-1

CDR3 protein: ASSPMDGDSPLH
clone size: .
V gene: TRBV18
J gene: TRBJ1-6

CDR3 protein: ASSSGQGTQPQH
clone size: .
V gene: TRBV28
J gene: TRBJ1-5

CDR3 protein: ASSSDARGGGVSYNEQF
clone size: .
V gene: TRBV11-1
J gene: TRBJ2-1

CDR3 protein: ASSPGPRGGTEAF
clone size: .
V gene: TRBV11-3
J gene: TRBJ1-1

CDR3 protein: ASSLGPASYEQY
clone size: .
V gene: TRBV5-1
J gene: TRBJ2-7

CDR3 protein: ASSLGPSDTQY
clone size: .
V gene: TRBV7-9
J gene: TRBJ2-3

CDR3 protein: ASSLRLAGASTDTQY
clone size: .
V gene: TRBV13
J gene: TRBJ2-3

CDR3 protein: ASSGTGTINTEAF
clone size: once
V gene: TRBV6-6
J gene: TRBJ1-1

CDR3 protein: ASSLGLALHNEQF
clone size: .
V gene: TRBV4-3
J gene: TRBJ2-1

CDR3 protein: ASSIDAVWTGGYT
clone size: .
V gene: TRBV19
J gene: TRBJ1-2

CDR3 protein: ASRGGQGPEKLF
clone size: once
V gene: TRBV6-8
J gene: TRBJ1-4

CDR3 protein: ASSLGLAGETQY
clone size: .
V gene: TRBV5-1
J gene: TRBJ2-5

CDR3 protein: ATSGRATDTQY
clone size: .
V gene: TRBV15
J gene: TRBJ2-3

CDR3 protein: ASSSGTRVPGELF
clone size: .
V gene: TRBV6-5
J gene: TRBJ2-2

CDR3 protein: ASSLSPGLSTDTQY
clone size: .
V gene: TRBV28
J gene: TRBJ2-3